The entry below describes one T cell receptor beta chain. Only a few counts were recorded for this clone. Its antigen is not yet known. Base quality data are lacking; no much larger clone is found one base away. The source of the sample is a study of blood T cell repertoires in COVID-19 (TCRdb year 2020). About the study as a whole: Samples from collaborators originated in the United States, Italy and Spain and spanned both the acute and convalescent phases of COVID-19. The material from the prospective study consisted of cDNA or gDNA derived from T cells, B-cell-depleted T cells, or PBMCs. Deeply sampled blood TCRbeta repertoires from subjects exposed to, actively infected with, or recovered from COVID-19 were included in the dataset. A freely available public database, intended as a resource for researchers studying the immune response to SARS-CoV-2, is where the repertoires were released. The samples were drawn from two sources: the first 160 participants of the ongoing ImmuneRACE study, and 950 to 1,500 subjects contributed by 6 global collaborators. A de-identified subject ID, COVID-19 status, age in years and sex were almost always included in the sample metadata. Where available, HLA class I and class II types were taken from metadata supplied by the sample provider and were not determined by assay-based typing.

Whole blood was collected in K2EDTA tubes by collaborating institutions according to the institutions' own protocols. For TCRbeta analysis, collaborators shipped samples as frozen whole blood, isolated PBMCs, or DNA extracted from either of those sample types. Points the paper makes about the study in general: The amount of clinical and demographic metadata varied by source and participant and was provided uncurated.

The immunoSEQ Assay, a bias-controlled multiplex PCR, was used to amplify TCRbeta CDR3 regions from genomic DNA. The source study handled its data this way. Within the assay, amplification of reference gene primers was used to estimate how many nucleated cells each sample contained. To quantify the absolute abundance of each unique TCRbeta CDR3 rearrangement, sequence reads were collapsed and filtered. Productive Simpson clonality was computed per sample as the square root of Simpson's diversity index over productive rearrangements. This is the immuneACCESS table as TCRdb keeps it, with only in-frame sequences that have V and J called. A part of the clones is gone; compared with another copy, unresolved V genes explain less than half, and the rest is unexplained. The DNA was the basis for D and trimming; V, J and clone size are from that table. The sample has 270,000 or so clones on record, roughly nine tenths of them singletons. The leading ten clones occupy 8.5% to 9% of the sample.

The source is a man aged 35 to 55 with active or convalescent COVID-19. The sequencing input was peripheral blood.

The DNA sequence is TGCGCCAGCAGCCAAGAACGGAGGACTGAAGCTTTCTTT. It is translated as CASSQERRTEAFF. In this chain, TRBV4-1 is recombined with TRBJ1-1, with no reliable assignment of the D segment. The V and J ends are trimmed by 0 bases and 5 bases, leaving 7 bases between them. CDR1 is given as MGHRA and CDR2 as YSYEKL, both from the germline V gene. The CDR3 numbers 13 residues from cysteine through phenylalanine. The read is trimmed to its CDR3 DNA, 39 bases read in frame from base 1.